The 16 T cell receptor beta chains given below trace back to one sample, sequenced in a study of cytomegalovirus exposure and HLA in healthy donors. Researchers ran the PCR with 60 Vbeta and 13 Jbeta primers. Clones were sequenced by immunoSEQ multiplex PCR, and TCRdb holds only the in-frame ones, with some missing. The sample yields approximately 110,000 clones, less than 85% seen once. Sequenced sample: PBMCs. Receptors were obtained from a woman aged 40 to 50 in good health and CMV-seronegative.

The chain couples TRBV21-1 to TRBJ2-1; the D call TRBD2 from the table was never checked on the DNA. TRBV21-1 is termed a pseudogene. The CDR3 length is 17 residues. This CDR3 is CASSNTSHPSSYNEQFF. The CDR3 nucleotides are TGTGCCAGCAGCAACACTAGCCACCCGAGCTCCTACAATGAGCAGTTCTTC.

The chain employs TRBV6-5 and TRBJ2-3; TRBD2 aligns across 7 bases. The CDR3 runs 15 residues. CDR1 MNHEY and CDR2 SVGAGI come from the germline V gene. The V gene end was trimmed by 4 bases and the J gene end by 3 bases; junction bases not matched to a gene: 7. CDR3 amino acids: CASSSRDGRTDTQYF. In nucleotides, the CDR3 is TGTGCCAGCAGTTCCAGGGACGGGAGGACAGATACGCAGTATTTT.

This clone has a handful of counts. This chain uses TRBV2 with TRBJ1-3; 7 bases are a match to TRBD1. The CDR3 is 15 amino acids. CDR1 is SNHLY and CDR2 is FYNNEI in the germline V gene. J was trimmed by 0 bases and V by 10 bases; bases with no gene match: 9. For the CDR3, the DNA is TGTGCCATCAAGGGGGCGGCGAGCTCTGGAAACACCATATATTTT. Its translation: CAIKGAASSGNTIYF.

This clone was seen a handful of times. V gene TRBV2 combines with J gene TRBJ2-1; D possibly corresponds to TRBD2 (6 bases). From germline, CDR1 is SNHLY and CDR2 FYNNEI. CDR3 length: 11 amino acids. V was shortened by 6 bases and J by 10 bases, with 10 bases between the two germline ends. The CDR3 spells CASRVGGEQFF. CDR3 bases: TGTGCCAGCAGGGTGGGAGGAGAGCAGTTCTTC.

The table lists this clone with a few counts. The V gene is TRBV11-2, the J gene TRBJ2-6; D gene unclear. CDR3 size: 15 residues. V was pared by 0 bases and J by 0 bases, with 3 bases between. The germline V gene encodes CDR1 SGHAT and CDR2 FQNNGV. This CDR3 is CASSLESSGANVLTF. CDR3 coding DNA: TGTGCCAGCAGCTTAGAGAGCTCTGGGGCCAACGTCCTGACTTTC.

This chain uses TRBV4-3 with TRBJ2-5; 8 bases align to TRBD2. Judging by the DNA end, TRBJ2-7 fits better; the J call may be wrong. This CDR3 has 15 amino acids. CDR1 is LGHNA and CDR2 is YSLEER in the germline V gene. The CDR3 DNA is TGCGCCAGCAGCCAAGATCTCGGACTAGCACTCGAGCAGTACTTC. Amino acids: CASSQDLGLALEQYF.

The gene calls are TRBV28 and TRBJ2-1; possibly TRBD1 for D (5 bases). Looked up from germline, CDR1 is MDHEN and CDR2 is SYDVKM. Trimming removed 6 bases at V and 0 bases at J, with 12 bases between. The CDR3 spans 15 residues. The CDR3: CASSPDSLSYNEQFF. CDR3 sequence (DNA): TGTGCCAGCAGCCCTGACAGCCTCTCCTACAATGAGCAGTTCTTC.

This clone turned up a few times. This chain connects TRBV7-2 to TRBJ2-1; D is uncertain. V shed 2 bases and J shed 2 bases, with 10 bases lying between them. The CDR3 length is 15 residues. Per the germline V gene, CDR1 is SGHTA and CDR2 is FQGNSA. The CDR3 DNA is TGTGCCAGCAGCTTAATGGGCGTACCCTACAATGAGCAGTTCTTC. As protein: CASSLMGVPYNEQFF.

This clone was detected only a few times. This chain links TRBV5-1 with TRBJ1-4; D is possibly TRBD1 (6 bases). This CDR3 region has 16 residues. The germline V gene has CDR1 SGHRS and CDR2 YFSETQ. The V end lost 4 bases, the J end lost 8 bases, and 21 bases lay between the germline ends. This CDR3 reads CASSPRTDSLGEKLFF. CDR3 in DNA: TGCGCCAGCAGCCCGCGGACAGACAGCCTTGGCGAAAAACTGTTTTTT.

The chain has TRBV30 and TRBJ2-2, with 8 nucleotides matching TRBD2. The germline gives CDR1 GTSNPN, CDR2 SVGIG (reference sequence). V dropped 1 base and J dropped 6; count of bases not matched to a gene: 7. CDR3 length equals 15 residues. The CDR3, as DNA: TGTGCCTGGAGTGCCGGGAGGGCCTGGGCCGGGGAGCTGTTTTTT. It translates to CAWSAGRAWAGELFF.

The chain couples TRBV29-1 to TRBJ1-2; D is ambiguous. V was cut by 0 bases and J by 4 bases, with 9 bases left in between. Looked up from germline, CDR1 is SQVTM and CDR2 is ANQGSEA. The CDR3 extends over 13 amino acids. In nucleotides, the CDR3 is TGCAGCGTTGAAGAGTCAACTCTCTATGGCTACACCTTC. Its protein product is CSVEESTLYGYTF.

CDR3 DNA: TGCGCCAGCTCTAATGACAGGATAAATCAGCCCCAGCATTTT. This sequence encodes CASSNDRINQPQHF. The chain recombines TRBV10-2 with TRBJ1-5; possible D gene TRBD1, 6 bases. The V gene's germline CDR1 is WSHSY and CDR2 SAAADI. This CDR3 is built from 14 residues. Deletions cut 8 bases from V and 4 bases from J, with 15 bases between.

This clone was observed a few times. This chain uses TRBV29-1 with TRBJ2-1; D is possibly TRBD2 (5 bases). Germline V gene lookup returns CDR1 SQVTM and CDR2 ANQGSEA. This CDR3 has 12 amino acids. CDR3 DNA sequence: TGCGGCGCTGAAGACACTAGGGATGAGCAGTTCTTC. This gives the protein CGAEDTRDEQFF.

The chain carries TRBV2 and TRBJ1-5; the D is unclear. V lost 6 bases and J lost 0, with 9 bases in between. Germline V CDR1 and CDR2: SNHLY, FYNNEI. The CDR3 covers 14 residues. The CDR3 nucleotides read TGTGCCAGCAGGCTTCAGAATAGCAATCAGCCCCAGCATTTT. Its protein product is CASRLQNSNQPQHF. Drawing the rest from reference TRBV2 and TRBJ1-5, the complete variable domain is EPEVTQTPSHQVTQMGQEVILRCVPISNHLYFYWYRQILGQKVEFLVSFYNNEISEKSEIFDDQFSVERPDGSNFTLKIRSTKLEDSAMYFCASRLQNSNQPQHFGDGTRLSIL.

The chain employs TRBV18 and TRBJ2-1; 7 positions match TRBD1. V trimming: 5 bases; J trimming: 12 bases; junction bases outside the gene matches: 13. Germline V gives CDR1 KGHSH, CDR2 LQKENI. This CDR3 region has 14 residues. CDR3 coding DNA: TGTGCCAGCTCAAACCCCGGACAGGCGGTTGGGCAGTTCTTC. Its translation: CASSNPGQAVGQFF.

The genes are TRBV7-9 and TRBJ2-5; a weak D match, TRBD1 (5 bases). CDR1 is SEHNR, CDR2 FQNEAQ, per germline (reference sequence). This CDR3 has 14 amino acids. The V end was cut by 0 bases, the J end by 4 bases, with 9 bases between. The CDR3 loop is CASSLAGQAETQYF. As DNA, the CDR3 is TGTGCCAGCAGCTTAGCGGGGCAGGCAGAGACCCAGTACTTC.